The 14 T cell receptor beta chains in this list originate from one sample, sequenced in a study of early T cells in non-severe SARS-CoV-2 infection. Each CDR3 protein gets one entry after TCRdb re-called the 5' RACE reads with MiXCR. The table shows about 30,000 distinct CDR3 sequences, with 3% to 5% occurring only once. Sequencing was done on a sample of whole blood. The receptor set was obtained from an adult who was a healthcare worker with PCR-confirmed SARS-CoV-2 infection or an uninfected control (not recorded which).

This clonotype was observed a few times. V and J are TRBV5-1 and TRBJ1-1; possible D gene TRBD1, 5 bases. The CDR3 has 13 amino acids. Germline lookup yields CDR1 SGHRS and CDR2 YFSETQ. Trimming removed 0 bases from V and 11 bases from J, with 14 bases in between. The CDR3 region is CASSLGDRNRAFF. DNA of the CDR3: TGCGCCAGCAGCTTGGGGGACCGAAATAGGGCTTTCTTT.

This clonotype was found many times. CDR3 residues: CASSLALAGVPDTQYF. The CDR3 nucleotides are TGCGCCAGCAGCTTGGCGCTAGCGGGAGTACCAGATACGCAGTATTTT. V gene TRBV5-1 combines with J gene TRBJ2-3, with 10 bases fitting TRBD2. Germline V gene sequence: CDR1 SGHRS, CDR2 YFSETQ. J gave up 4 bases and V 0 bases, and 5 bases lay outside the gene matches. The CDR3 covers 16 residues.

The genes are TRBV4-1 and TRBJ2-3; 8 nucleotides match TRBD2. V lost 1 base and J lost 2; bases outside the gene matches: 5. CDR3 size: 16 residues. The germline CDR1 and CDR2 sequences are MGHRA and YSYEKL. The CDR3 DNA reads as TGCGCCAGCAGCCAAGTTGTTAGCGGGGCCACAGATACGCAGTATTTT. This translates into CASSQVVSGATDTQYF.

This clonotype appeared many times. The chain links TRBV9 to TRBJ2-7; TRBD2 agrees at 8 bases. The CDR3 runs 14 residues. V was pared by 0 bases and J by 6 bases, with 5 bases of the junction left unmatched. Germline V gene sequence: CDR1 SGDLS, CDR2 YYNGEE. The CDR3 region is CASSVDSGAVEQYF. As DNA, the CDR3 is TGTGCCAGCAGCGTAGATAGCGGGGCCGTCGAGCAGTACTTC.

This clonotype is labeled medium-sized. This chain links TRBV6-4 with TRBJ2-2; TRBD1 might be the D (6 bases). Germline V gives CDR1 MRHNA, CDR2 SNTAGT. The CDR3 is 13 residues long. The V end lost 4 bases, the J end lost 3 bases, and 6 bases lay between the germline ends. The DNA of the CDR3 is TGTGCCAGCAGTGCAGGGGACACCGGGGAGCTGTTTTTT. Amino acids: CASSAGDTGELFF.

A word on this clonotype: A much more abundant neighbour one base away suggests this may be a read error. The chain combines TRBV5-5 with TRBJ1-2; D unresolved. The germline CDR1 and CDR2 sequences are SGHKS and YYEKEE (reference sequence). The CDR3 loop spans 14 amino acids. As DNA, the CDR3 is TGTACCAGCAGTGCCCCCGGGCAGAACTATGGCTACACCTTC. It codes for CTSSAPGQNYGYTF.

In this sample, this clonotype turned up many times. One end of the junction varies from germline; a read error may be responsible. The rearrangement uses TRBV7-2 and TRBJ1-2; D is ambiguous. The CDR3 totals 13 residues. Germline CDR1 reads SGHTA; CDR2 reads FQGNSA. CDR3 nucleotide sequence: TGTGCCAGCAGCTCGTCAGGCCGCCTGTCTAACTACTTC. Encoded protein: CASSSSGRLSNYF.

There are a few counts of this clonotype. In DNA, the CDR3 is TGTGCCAGCAGCTTGGACGCCCTGTACTTC. This gives the protein CASSLDALYF. The chain joins TRBV7-8 to TRBJ2-7, with no clear D. V dropped 3 bases and J dropped 12 bases, with 9 bases sitting between them. Germline lookup yields CDR1 SGHVS and CDR2 FQNEAQ. This CDR3 contains 10 residues.

The chain recombines TRBV7-8 with TRBJ1-1; D is ambiguous. V dropped 5 bases and J dropped 1 base, with 11 bases sitting between them. The germline gives CDR1 SGHVS, CDR2 FQNEAQ. CDR3 size: 14 residues. CDR3 region: CASSHMNPNTEAFF. The CDR3 region has the DNA TGTGCCAGCAGCCACATGAACCCGAACACTGAAGCTTTCTTT.

This clonotype showed up just a few times. The rearrangement uses TRBV7-9 and TRBJ1-4, with a possible D match to TRBD1 (6 bases). The CDR3 spans 15 residues. CDR1 is SEHNR and CDR2 is FQNEAQ in the germline V gene (reference sequence). Trimming removed 4 bases at V and 2 bases at J, with 11 bases between. The CDR3 spells CASSSEGGTNEKLFF. In DNA, the CDR3 is TGTGCCAGCAGCTCGGAGGGGGGCACTAATGAAAAACTGTTTTTT.

This clonotype was recorded many times. The V gene is TRBV5-4, the J gene TRBJ2-5; D call uncertain. Trimming shortened V by 3 bases and J by 3 bases, and 9 bases separated the two germline ends. Germline CDR1 and CDR2: SGHNT and YYREEE (reference sequence). This CDR3 spans 13 amino acids. The CDR3 nucleotides are TGTGCCAGCAGCTCCGGGTCAGAAGAGACCCAGTACTTC. Its translation: CASSSGSEETQYF.

This clonotype has just a few counts. The genes are TRBV30 and TRBJ1-4; D not certain. Trimming removed 1 base from V and 8 bases from J, with 11 bases in between. The CDR3 length is 13 residues. CDR1 is GTSNPN and CDR2 is SVGIG in the germline V gene (reference sequence). The CDR3 sequence: CAWSARGGEKLFF. The DNA of the CDR3 is TGTGCCTGGAGTGCGCGGGGTGGGGAAAAACTGTTTTTT.

This clonotype was counted ten times or more. The chain couples TRBV29-1 to TRBJ2-3; D unresolved. The V end was cut by 3 bases, the J end by 0 bases, with 7 bases between. Germline V gives CDR1 SQVTM, CDR2 ANQGSEA. CDR3 length: 13 residues. DNA of the CDR3: TGCAGCGTTGACGCGGAAAGCACAGATACGCAGTATTTT. This gives the protein CSVDAESTDTQYF.

This clonotype was counted many times. The chain is built from TRBV6-6 and TRBJ2-2, with 9 bases fitting TRBD1. This CDR3 is 16 amino acids long. Germline V lookup: CDR1 MNHNY, CDR2 SVGAGI (reference sequence). V gave up 5 bases and J gave up 5 bases; unmatched junction bases: 9. CDR3 sequence (DNA): TGTGCCAGCAGTACTCCTGGACAGGGGAGGACCGGGGAGCTGTTTTTT. It codes for CASSTPGQGRTGELFF.